The 16 T cell receptor beta chains below come from one sample, sequenced in a study of CD8+ T cells in alopecia areata. Reverse transcription of extracted RNA yielded cDNA, which provided the sequencing template. The repertoire was sequenced with immunoSEQ multiplex PCR; TCRdb's copy has only in-frame clones and lacks some. In the table there are approximately 280,000 clones, roughly 64% of which are singletons. The sample's treatment: oral pan-JAK inhibitor, 5-10 mg twice daily. The sample consisted of CD4+ T cells sorted from blood, taken at week 24, from a patient treated with tofacitinib. All receptors derive from a human donor with alopecia areata.

This chain uses TRBV10-3 with TRBJ2-7; D remains ambiguous. Trimming stripped 4 bases from V and 5 bases from J, with 6 bases between. CDR1 is ENHRY, CDR2 SYGVKD, per germline. This CDR3 comprises 11 residues. This chain's CDR3 is CAISVQDEQYF. The CDR3 bases are TGTGCCATCAGTGTTCAGGACGAGCAGTACTTC.

V is TRBV27 and J is TRBJ1-6; D ambiguous. V lost 5 bases and J lost 7, with 6 bases in between. Germline V lookup: CDR1 MNHEY, CDR2 SMNVEV (reference sequence). CDR3 length equals 12 residues. Written as DNA, the CDR3 is TGTGCCAGCAGTGCACTAAATTCACCCCTCCACTTT. Its translation: CASSALNSPLHF.

The chain uses TRBV5-1 and TRBJ2-7; 7 bases line up with TRBD1. The V gene end was trimmed by 1 base and the J gene end by 2 bases; junction bases not matched to a gene: 6. The CDR3 totals 15 residues. Germline loops: CDR1 SGHRS, CDR2 YFSETQ. The CDR3 nucleotides are TGCGCCAGCAGCTTGCGGACAGGCTCAGCCTACGAGCAGTACTTC. Translating gives CASSLRTGSAYEQYF.

This clone turned up a few times. The chain links TRBV28 to TRBJ2-2; 7 bases are a match to TRBD1. With V trimmed by 5 bases and J by 5 bases, 5 bases remained unmatched. The CDR3 loop spans 14 amino acids. Germline V gene lookup returns CDR1 MDHEN and CDR2 SYDVKM. In nucleotides, the CDR3 is TGTGCCAGCAGTGCCGGGACAGCTACCGGGGAGCTGTTTTTT. Its translation: CASSAGTATGELFF.

The chain has TRBV4-3 and TRBJ2-3; maybe TRBD2 (6 bases). V lost 1 base and J 2 bases, leaving 19 bases between the germline ends. The CDR3 consists of 18 residues. Looked up from germline, CDR1 is LGHNA and CDR2 is YSLEER. The CDR3 DNA reads as TGCGCCAGCAGCCAAGGGGAAAGATCAGGGACTTACACAGATACGCAGTATTTT. Residues: CASSQGERSGTYTDTQYF.

This clone was counted a few times. The chain recombines TRBV30 with TRBJ2-5; a possible D gene is TRBD1 (6 bases). The CDR3 spans 14 residues. The V end lost 1 base, the J end lost 5 bases, and 14 bases lay between the germline ends. Germline CDR1 is GTSNPN and CDR2 is SVGIG (reference sequence). CDR3 residues: CAWSGTGMLETQYF. CDR3 in DNA: TGTGCCTGGAGTGGTACAGGGATGTTGGAGACCCAGTACTTC. The entire variable domain, with the rest obtained from reference TRBV30 and TRBJ2-5, is as follows: SQTIHQWPATLVQPVGSPLSLECTVEGTSNPNLYWYRQAAGRGLQLLFYSVGIGQISSEVPQNLSASRPQDRQFILSSKKLLLSDSGFYLCAWSGTGMLETQYFGPGTRLLVL.

J is TRBJ2-2 and V is TRBV4-3, with 10 bases aligning to TRBD1. CDR3 size: 13 residues. Germline lookup yields CDR1 LGHNA and CDR2 YSLEER. The trim removed 8 bases at V and 4 bases at J, leaving 1 base unmatched. CDR3 loop: CASGQGGTGELFF. The CDR3 DNA reads TGCGCCAGCGGACAGGGGGGCACCGGGGAGCTGTTTTTT.

J is TRBJ2-3 and V is TRBV4-2; D uncertain. V lost 0 bases and J 5 bases, leaving 18 bases between the germline ends. The germline gives CDR1 LGHNA, CDR2 YNFKEQ. The CDR3 length is 17 residues. The CDR3, as DNA: TGTGCCAGCAGCCAAGATTCGCCCCCGGGCGCACGAGATACGCAGTATTTT. Translation: CASSQDSPPGARDTQYF.

V usage is TRBV27 and J usage is TRBJ1-4; D is unclear. Trimming removed 2 bases from V and 7 bases from J, with 14 bases in between. Germline assignment: CDR1 MNHEY and CDR2 SMNVEV (reference sequence). The CDR3 has 15 amino acids. As DNA, the CDR3 is TGTGCCAGCAGTTTAGACCCGGGTCTTGGTGAAAAACTGTTTTTT. This encodes CASSLDPGLGEKLFF. The full variable domain, with the rest looked up from reference TRBV27 and TRBJ1-4, is EAQVTQNPRYLITVTGKKLTVTCSQNMNHEYMSWYRQDPGLGLRQIYYSMNVEVTDKGDVPEGYKVSRKEKRNFPLILESPSPNQTSLYFCASSLDPGLGEKLFFGSGTQLSVL.

This chain joins TRBV5-1 and TRBJ2-2; no clear D gene. V lost 3 bases to trimming and J lost 7 bases, with 10 bases between them. The CDR3 runs 13 residues. Germline V gene sequence: CDR1 SGHRS, CDR2 YFSETQ. CDR3 sequence: CASSSDRGGELFF. The DNA of the CDR3 is TGCGCCAGCAGCTCCGATAGAGGCGGGGAGCTGTTTTTT.

This clone was counted between two and nine times. This sequence joins TRBV14 and TRBJ2-2; D might be TRBD2 (5 bases). This CDR3 contains 14 residues. Germline values: CDR1 SGHDN, CDR2 FVKESK. Trimming took 5 bases from V and 6 from J, leaving 13 bases between them. In nucleotides, the CDR3 is TGTGCCAGCAGCTACTTCGCGGGCCCCGGGGAGCTGTTTTTT. It encodes CASSYFAGPGELFF.

This chain connects TRBV29-1 to TRBJ2-5; TRBD1 matches 9 bases. The V gene end was trimmed by 5 bases and the J gene end by 6 bases; junction bases not matched to a gene: 13. In germline, CDR1 is SQVTM, CDR2 ANQGSEA. This CDR3 is 15 amino acids long. CDR3 sequence: CSVYEGTGYRKTQYF. The CDR3 DNA reads as TGCAGCGTTTACGAGGGGACAGGGTATAGGAAGACCCAGTACTTC.

There are a few counts of this clone. V and J are TRBV5-1 and TRBJ1-4; 7 nucleotides line up with TRBD1. CDR3 length: 16 amino acids. Germline CDR1 is SGHRS and CDR2 is YFSETQ. V gave up 3 bases and J gave up 4 bases; unmatched junction bases: 9. CDR3 nucleotide sequence: TGCGCCAGCAGCTCAACCGGGACAGAATATAATGAAAAACTGTTTTTT. It yields the protein CASSSTGTEYNEKLFF.

This clone was recorded a few times. V is TRBV7-9 and J is TRBJ1-5, with D perhaps TRBD1 (6 bases). Trimming stripped 5 bases from V and 0 bases from J, with 8 bases between. CDR1 is SEHNR, CDR2 FQNEAQ, per germline (reference sequence). The CDR3 consists of 14 residues. The CDR3 sequence is CASSRGPSNQPQHF. DNA of the CDR3: TGTGCCAGCAGCCGGGGGCCTAGCAATCAGCCCCAGCATTTT.

For this clone: This CDR3 is also generated by other DNA sequences in the sample. CDR3 sequence reads: CAWSPRNTEAFF. The CDR3 bases are TGTGCCTGGAGTCCCAGAAACACTGAAGCTTTCTTT. The chain is built from TRBV30 and TRBJ1-1, with D uncertain. The CDR3 runs 12 residues. V dropped 2 bases and J dropped 2 bases, with 6 bases sitting between them. Germline CDR1 reads GTSNPN; CDR2 reads SVGIG (reference sequence).

The V gene is TRBV7-2, the J gene TRBJ2-3; TRBD2 is a possible D gene (5 bases). CDR1 is SGHTA and CDR2 is FQGNSA in the germline V gene. The CDR3 consists of 14 residues. Deletions cut 5 bases from V and 6 bases from J, with 15 bases between. The chain's CDR3 is CASSPRTRGDTQYF. CDR3 in DNA: TGTGCCAGCAGCCCCCGGACCCGAGGGGATACGCAGTATTTT.